A selection of T cell receptor beta chains follows, all from one sample in a study of blood T cell repertoires in COVID-19. Assay used: immunoSEQ multiplex PCR; TCRdb lists only in-frame clones, some missing. Found here are more than 15,000 clones, about 87% of them singletons; the top ten hold about 3.2%. What was sequenced was peripheral blood. Every receptor here comes from a human donor in a cohort sampled during active COVID-19. Both conserved end residues are part of each CDR3. The D gene is left open where the match is weak. Some rows mark clone size as missing; the rest say once, few, many or name a class of expanded clone.

TRBJ2-2,TRBD1,-,TRBV4-1,CASSQGGTGVTGELFF,TGCGCCAGCAGCCAAGGGGGGACAGGGGTGACCGGGGAGCTGTTTTTT
TRBJ1-1,-,few,TRBV27,CASSPHSGVRAEAFF,TGTGCCAGCAGCCCACACTCGGGGGTTAGGGCTGAAGCTTTCTTT
TRBJ2-3,TRBD2,-,TRBV7-6,CASSGSLAASADTQYF,TGTGCCAGCAGCGGATCGCTAGCGGCGAGTGCAGATACGCAGTATTTT
TRBJ1-1,-,-,TRBV28,CASTGGNEAFF,TGTGCCAGCACCGGAGGCAATGAGGCTTTCTTT
TRBJ2-1,-,-,TRBV9,CASSVGAKGLHNEQFF,TGTGCCAGCAGCGTAGGGGCGAAGGGACTCCACAATGAGCAGTTCTTC
TRBJ2-5,-,-,TRBV29-1,CSVPMGGETQYF,TGCAGCGTTCCGATGGGGGGAGAGACCCAGTACTTC
TRBJ1-2,-,-,TRBV5-6,CASSLGGRSNNYGYTF,TGTGCCAGCAGCTTGGGCGGTAGGAGCAATAACTATGGCTACACCTTC
TRBJ2-5,TRBD2,-,TRBV6-1,CASSEGWTSGNLETQYF,TGTGCCAGCAGTGAAGGGTGGACTAGCGGGAATCTCGAGACCCAGTACTTC
TRBJ1-1,TRBD1,-,TRBV9,CASSPREGANTEAFF,TGTGCCAGCAGCCCCCGGGAGGGGGCGAACACTGAAGCTTTCTTT
TRBJ1-1,-,-,TRBV2,CASSEVDTPLRNTEAFF,TGTGCCAGCAGTGAAGTGGACACCCCACTGAGGAACACTGAAGCTTTCTTT
TRBJ2-5,TRBD2,-,TRBV5-1,CASSQTSGGETQYF,TGCGCCAGCAGCCAAACTAGCGGGGGGGAGACCCAGTACTTC
TRBJ1-2,TRBD1,-,TRBV28,CASSSRTGRDGYTF,TGTGCCAGCAGTTCACGGACAGGGCGCGACGGCTACACCTTC
TRBJ1-1,TRBD1,-,TRBV7-8,CASSSQGASTEAFF,TGTGCCAGCAGCTCCCAGGGGGCTTCCACTGAAGCTTTCTTT
TRBJ2-5,TRBD1,-,TRBV27,CASRDPGGQETQYF,TGTGCCAGCAGAGACCCAGGGGGCCAAGAGACCCAGTACTTC
TRBJ2-2,-,-,TRBV11-2,CASSSWSGNTGELFF,TGTGCCAGCAGCTCTTGGAGCGGGAACACCGGGGAGCTGTTTTTT
TRBJ1-1,-,-,TRBV5-6,CASSFGGRNTEAFF,TGTGCCAGCAGCTTTGGAGGGCGTAACACTGAAGCTTTCTTT
TRBJ2-7,-,once,TRBV9,CASSVQGHEQYF,TGTGCCAGCAGCGTCCAGGGTCACGAGCAGTACTTC
TRBJ1-1,-,-,TRBV30,CAWNYRMNTEAFF,TGTGCCTGGAACTACAGGATGAACACTGAAGCTTTCTTT
TRBJ2-2,-,once,TRBV5-1,CASSLGRSANTGELFF,TGCGCCAGCAGCTTGGGGCGGTCCGCGAACACCGGGGAGCTGTTTTTT
TRBJ2-5,-,-,TRBV3-1/TRBV3-2,CASSQARETQYF,TGTGCCAGCAGCCAGGCTCGCGAGACCCAGTACTTC
TRBJ2-5,-,-,TRBV11-2,CASSLDIYQETQYF,TGTGCCAGCAGCTTAGATATTTACCAAGAGACCCAGTACTTC
TRBJ1-4,-,-,TRBV27,CASSEEGNEKLFF,TGTGCCAGCTCCGAGGAGGGTAATGAAAAACTGTTTTTT
TRBJ1-4,-,-,TRBV3-1/TRBV3-2,CASSLQGNEKLFF,TGTGCCAGCAGCCTACAGGGTAATGAAAAACTGTTTTTT
TRBJ2-1,TRBD2,-,TRBV9,CASSVVAGVNEQFF,TGTGCCAGCAGCGTAGTAGCGGGAGTCAATGAGCAGTTCTTC
TRBJ2-4,TRBD2,-,TRBV20-1,CSALRGDIQYF,TGCAGTGCTTTGCGGGGGGACATTCAGTACTTC
TRBJ2-3,TRBD2,-,TRBV19,CASSQRSGRADTQYF,TGTGCCAGTAGTCAGCGTAGCGGGAGGGCAGATACGCAGTATTTT
TRBJ2-1,TRBD2,once,TRBV11-2,CASSYGLAGRNEQFF,TGTGCCAGCAGCTACGGACTAGCGGGAAGGAATGAGCAGTTCTTC
TRBJ1-1,-,-,TRBV6-5,CASSYAGVRDTEAFF,TGTGCCAGCAGTTACGCAGGGGTTAGAGACACTGAAGCTTTCTTT
TRBJ2-2,TRBD2,-,TRBV18,CASSPPTGLAGPGELFF,TGTGCCAGCTCACCACCGACGGGACTAGCGGGACCCGGGGAGCTGTTTTTT
TRBJ1-5,-,-,TRBV28,CASSRDTGQPQHF,TGTGCCAGCAGTCGCGATACAGGGCAGCCCCAGCATTTT
TRBJ2-7,TRBD1,-,TRBV6-5,CASSRDSHYEQYF,TGTGCCAGCAGCCGGGACAGCCACTACGAGCAGTACTTC
TRBJ1-5,TRBD1,few,TRBV5-1,CASSFGTGVQPQHF,TGCGCCAGCAGCTTCGGGACAGGGGTTCAGCCCCAGCATTTT
TRBJ1-1,TRBD1,-,TRBV2,CASSSRGSGQRAFF,TGTGCCAGCAGTTCTAGGGGCTCGGGACAGAGAGCTTTCTTT
TRBJ1-5,TRBD1,-,TRBV12-3/TRBV12-4,CASTDRGLQPQHF,TGTGCCAGTACGGACAGGGGACTTCAGCCCCAGCATTTT
TRBJ2-1,-,-,TRBV7-9,CASSLLSGSYNEQFF,TGTGCCAGCAGCTTACTCTCAGGCTCCTACAATGAGCAGTTCTTC
TRBJ2-5,-,few,TRBV2,CASSANRETQYF,TGTGCCAGCAGCGCAAATCGGGAGACCCAGTACTTC
TRBJ2-1,-,-,TRBV29-1,CSVAGEQFF,TGCAGCGTTGCCGGTGAGCAGTTCTTC
TRBJ2-3,TRBD1,once,TRBV7-8,CASSLGPGQVKATQYF,TGTGCCAGCAGCTTAGGGCCGGGACAGGTAAAAGCTACGCAGTATTTT
TRBJ1-2,-,-,TRBV18,CASSPPGHNYGYTF,TGTGCCAGCTCACCCCCGGGACATAACTATGGCTACACCTTC
TRBJ1-3,TRBD1,-,TRBV2,CASRPWTGVDGGNTIYF,TGTGCCAGCAGACCATGGACAGGGGTTGACGGTGGAAACACCATATATTTT
TRBJ2-7,TRBD2,few,TRBV4-1,CASSLGAGGEQYF,TGCGCCAGCAGCCTTGGAGCGGGGGGCGAGCAGTACTTC
TRBJ1-5,TRBD1,-,TRBV28,CASRTGNQPQHF,TGTGCCAGCCGGACAGGGAATCAGCCCCAGCATTTT
TRBJ2-7,-,few,TRBV7-8,CASSLDLTVYEQYF,TGTGCCAGCAGCTTAGATTTGACAGTCTACGAGCAGTACTTC
TRBJ1-1,TRBD1,-,TRBV5-1,CASSLRWDRVNTEAFF,TGCGCCAGCAGCTTGCGTTGGGACAGGGTAAACACTGAAGCTTTCTTT
TRBJ1-2,TRBD1,-,TRBV7-6,CASTPGQGVFYGYTF,TGTGCCAGCACCCCAGGACAGGGGGTTTTCTATGGCTACACCTTC